This TCR beta chain derives from a study of cytomegalovirus exposure and HLA in healthy donors. The PCR used 60 Vbeta and 13 Jbeta primers. The method was immunoSEQ multiplex PCR; TCRdb's version includes in-frame clones alone and lacks a portion of them. This table has 150,000 to 200,000 clones, about 80% appearing once. Germline-derived CDR1 and CDR2 are SGHNT and YYREEE (reference sequence). The CDR3 runs to 15 residues. V dropped 6 bases and J dropped 0; count of bases not matched to a gene: 2. The specimen was PBMCs. The clonotype comes from a man in his forties or fifties in good health and CMV-seropositive. The V gene is TRBV5-4, the J gene TRBJ2-3, with TRBD2 identical over 12 bases. Written as DNA, the CDR3 is TGTGCCAGCACTAGCGGGGGGGGCAGCACAGATACGCAGTATTTT. This translates into CASTSGGGSTDTQYF.